This T cell receptor (beta chain) was sequenced during a study of T cells in localized non-small cell lung cancer. Points from the study as a whole: Among the top 100 tumor clones, a median 57 appeared in adjacent lung. Longer survival (overall) was linked to higher T cell density in blood. Uninvolved adjacent lung had higher T cell clonality than tumor and all other tissues. The study sequenced only one region of the tumor. As a result, intratumor heterogeneity could not be excluded and remains possible.

TCRdb's copy holds only in-frame clones and misses some; the assay was immunoSEQ multiplex PCR. This table has over 45,000 clones, approximately 90% appearing once. This clone has just one count. What it binds is not known. This CDR3 is 14 amino acids long. The germline V gene encodes CDR1 MNHEY and CDR2 SMNVEV (reference sequence). The V and J ends lost 2 bases and 0 bases respectively, with 7 bases between them. The J gene is TRBJ1-1, the V gene TRBV27, with no clear D. This specimen was peripheral blood, taken before any cancer treatment. This TCR was recovered from a man aged 40-75 years with stage I squamous cell lung carcinoma. The CDR3 loop is CASSLRQLNTEAFF. In DNA form, the CDR3 reads TGTGCCAGCAGTTTAAGGCAATTGAACACTGAAGCTTTCTTT.